The clone carrying this T cell receptor beta chain occurred a few times. Antigen specificity is unknown. This entry comes from a study of graft-versus-host responses after intestinal transplantation. Whole-study context: The whole recipient group had anti-thymocyte globulin induction followed by tacrolimus and steroids for two to three years. Whole-study results and caveats: GvH clones were found in recipient marrow; some appeared first in ileum or blood.

The germline V gene encodes CDR1 MNHEY and CDR2 SMNVEV (reference sequence). The CDR3 runs 14 residues. V gave up 5 bases and J gave up 6 bases; unmatched junction bases: 7. Assay used: immunoSEQ multiplex PCR; TCRdb lists only in-frame clones, some missing. The sample lists roughly 110,000 clones; approximately 90% were seen once. The sample was unstimulated CD4+ T cells sorted from spleen or lymph node cells, taken before transplant. The TCR was taken from a human donor who was the organ donor for an intestinal transplant. The chain recombines TRBV27 with TRBJ2-7; TRBD1 agrees at 10 bases. The CDR3 DNA is TGTGCCAGCAGTCCGAGACAGGGGGCCGGCGAGCAGTACTTC. Protein: CASSPRQGAGEQYF.